Below, 9 T cell receptor beta chains from the same sample are listed, as sequenced in a study of blood T cell repertoires in COVID-19. The data were produced by immunoSEQ multiplex PCR, yet TCRdb's version contains in-frame clones alone and is incomplete. Of some 130,000 clones in the sample, around 89% were seen once. Input material: peripheral blood. These receptors all stem from a man in his forties or fifties with active or convalescent COVID-19.

This chain uses TRBV10-1 with TRBJ2-2; no clear D gene. Trimming took 6 bases from V and 1 from J, leaving 3 bases between them. Germline CDR1 reads WNHNN; CDR2 reads SYGVQD (reference sequence). This CDR3 is built from 12 residues. CDR3: CASSWNTGELFF. CDR3 in DNA: TGCGCCAGCAGCTGGAACACCGGGGAGCTGTTTTTT.

This clone was observed a handful of times. The J gene is TRBJ1-5, the V gene TRBV10-3; maybe TRBD1 (5 bases). Germline V lookup: CDR1 ENHRY, CDR2 SYGVKD. The germline V and J ends were trimmed by 6 bases and 4 bases, with 10 bases remaining between them. The CDR3 is 13 amino acids. The CDR3 region is CAISPTDNQPQHF. The CDR3 DNA sequence: TGTGCCATCAGCCCGACAGATAATCAGCCCCAGCATTTT.

The chain carries TRBV9 and TRBJ1-3; 10 bases agree with TRBD1. With V trimmed by 0 bases and J by 1 base, 1 base remained unmatched. This CDR3 is 16 amino acids long. Per germline, CDR1 SGDLS and CDR2 YYNGEE. CDR3: CASSVGQGASGNTIYF. CDR3 bases: TGTGCCAGCAGCGTAGGACAGGGGGCTTCTGGAAACACCATATATTTT.

The rearrangement joins TRBV2 to TRBJ1-2; 8 nucleotides agree with TRBD1. V lost 6 bases, J lost 4 bases, and 7 bases stayed unmatched. This CDR3 spans 14 amino acids. The germline gives CDR1 SNHLY, CDR2 FYNNEI. The CDR3 DNA reads TGTGCCAGCAGGAATCAGGGGGCGGGCTATGGCTACACCTTC. As protein: CASRNQGAGYGYTF.

V usage is TRBV4-3 and J usage is TRBJ2-2, with D possibly being TRBD1 (5 bases). Germline CDR1 LGHNA, CDR2 YSLEER. The CDR3 runs to 16 residues. Trimming pared 1 base from V and 6 bases from J, leaving 15 bases between. CDR3 nucleotides: TGCGCCAGCAGCCAAGTTCACCAGGGTGGGTCCGGGGAGCTGTTTTTT. Translating it yields CASSQVHQGGSGELFF.

The gene calls are TRBV19 and TRBJ2-5, with 10 bases fitting TRBD1. V shed 5 bases, J shed 10 bases, and the junction held 13 bases outside the gene matches. This CDR3 has 15 amino acids. The V gene's germline CDR1 is LNHDA and CDR2 SQIVND (reference sequence). The CDR3 is CASSVDRGLLGNQYF. The CDR3 DNA sequence: TGTGCCAGTAGTGTCGACAGGGGGCTATTAGGTAACCAGTACTTC.

The chain combines TRBV18 with TRBJ2-5; tentatively, D is TRBD1 (5 bases). Trimming cost V 5 bases and J 1 base, with 11 bases left between them. The germline V gene has CDR1 KGHSH and CDR2 LQKENI. The CDR3 is 14 residues long. CDR3 sequence (DNA): TGTGCCAGCTCATCCCGACAGTCCCAAGAGACCCAGTACTTC. It is translated as CASSSRQSQETQYF.

This chain connects TRBV6-6 to TRBJ2-7; D possibly corresponds to TRBD1 (5 bases). Deletions cut 4 bases from V and 6 bases from J, with 10 bases between. CDR1 and CDR2 (germline): MNHNY, SVGAGI (reference sequence). The CDR3 is 12 amino acids. The CDR3 DNA sequence: TGTGCCAGCAGTTCCTTAGGGGCCGAGCAGTACTTC. It specifies CASSSLGAEQYF.

The rearrangement links TRBV3-1 (or the pseudogene TRBV3-2) to TRBJ2-7; D might be TRBD1 (7 bases). Germline CDR1 LGHDT, CDR2 YNNKEL (reference sequence). This CDR3 is 15 amino acids long. Trimming left V 1 base short and J 3 bases short, with 13 bases between. CDR3 amino acids: CASSQVGGGDYEQYF. CDR3 sequence (DNA): TGTGCCAGCAGCCAAGTTGGAGGGGGCGACTACGAGCAGTACTTC.